This paragraph reports one T cell receptor beta chain. V shed 4 bases, J shed 2 bases, and the junction held 14 bases outside the gene matches. CDR1 and CDR2 from the germline V gene are SGHRS and YFSETQ. CDR3 length: 17 amino acids. Libraries were prepared by immunoSEQ multiplex PCR; TCRdb keeps only in-frame clonotypes and omits some of them. The repertoire holds approximately 290,000 clones, nearly 90% seen once, with approximately 10% in the top ten. This record comes from a study of blood T cell repertoires in COVID-19. The rearrangement links TRBV5-1 to TRBJ2-5; 7 nucleotides match TRBD2. The material sequenced was peripheral blood. This clonotype was obtained from a woman aged 25 to 39 with COVID-19, enrolled during active disease. DNA for the CDR3: TGCGCCAGCAGCCCATTGGCTCCTCCGGGGGGACAAGAGACCCAGTACTTC. It yields the protein CASSPLAPPGGQETQYF.